Reported below is one T cell receptor beta chain. The clone's antigen remains unknown. Base qualities are missing; no much larger clone stands one base away. This entry comes from a study of shared clonotypes between healthy human individuals (TCRdb year 2020). With respect to the entire study: The cohort comprised two women and a few men aged 18 to 49 years. Different laboratories and diverse techniques were used to prepare libraries and sequence TCR repertoires, to increase sequencing depth and limit assay-specific biases. Blood TCR repertoires of 5 or 6 healthy adults were deeply sequenced to estimate repertoire size and the extent of clonotype sharing between individuals. For each donor, CD4 naive and CD4 memory were each run on three plates, CD8 naive on two plates, and CD8 memory on one plate. Each donor's leukapheresis produced roughly between about 0.9 and 9.5 billion PBMCs. Results and caveats for the whole study, not just this receptor: Sampling was limited to blood, and TCR repertoires in tissue likely differ from TCR repertoires in blood. Even with the large sequencing depth, rarefaction of the sorted-subset datasets indicated that sequencing was incomplete. Across four donors, approximately 5% of naive CD4, approximately 3.6% of naive CD8, about 2% of memory CD4, and 0.4% of memory CD8 clonotypes were shared. Because the study included a small number of donors, the genetic and exposure-history diversity represented was limited. Based on pairwise subsampling, the degree of clonotype sharing among donors was expected to be affected by sequencing depth. Higher generation probabilities were observed for clonotypes shared by all four sorted-subset donors than for non-shared clonotypes. Naive subsets generally had larger estimated clonotype richness than memory subsets.

The trim is 4 bases for V and 6 bases for J, with a gap of 9 bases between the germline ends. The CDR3 holds 12 amino acids from the cysteine to the phenylalanine. The CDR3 DNA has 36 bases and is translated from base 1. The germline V gene encodes CDR1 SNHLY and CDR2 FYNNEI. Healthy HIV-negative adults with no recently reported acute infections or vaccinations were included as donors. Only Caucasian adults living in Nashville, Tennessee, USA were represented among the donors. CD4+ T cells were enriched by magnetic negative selection, after which naive cells were positively selected on CD45RA and the negative fraction was taken as the memory subset. After blood collection by leukapheresis, PBMCs were isolated using Ficoll-Histopaque density gradient centrifugation and then cryopreserved in the vapor phase of liquid nitrogen. Analytical flow cytometry was used to check the purity and quantity of every magnetically sorted T cell population. Genomic DNA was isolated from each sorted fraction and quantified by UV absorbance on a Nanodrop 2000c.

Using the deep immunoSEQ assay, multiplex PCR amplified TCR CDR3 regions from genomic DNA. For each cell subset, the extracted genomic DNA was distributed evenly across all wells of several immunoSEQ 96-well plates, and each plate served as one replicate. For sorted subsets, about 210 ng of genomic DNA, equivalent to roughly 33,000 T cell genomes, went into each replicate PCR. The purified libraries were quantified using a Qubit 3.0 fluorometer, sized with a Bioanalyzer 2100, and then quantified again using the KAPA Library Quantification kit. Every immunoSEQ 96-well plate was sequenced on a dedicated single-read 150-cycle Illumina NextSeq 550 flow cell. On the study's bioinformatics: Because the immunoSEQ output held only junctional sequences and lacked quality scores, the filtering could not match the filtering applied to full-length reads. To assign V/J genes and CDR3, sequences were annotated against IMGT germline references using PyIR, a Python wrapper for IgBLAST v1.9. Reads with weak V/J assignments (E-value above 1e-6), missing CDR3, stop codons, out-of-frame junctions, or ambiguous translated residues were removed. V3J clonotypes were defined by identical inferred V gene, J gene, and CDR3 amino acid sequence. Percentage overlap between repertoires was computed as shared unique clonotypes divided by the size of the smaller repertoire. Three approaches were used to assess repertoire richness: RTK rarefaction, the Chao1 estimator, and Recon v2.1 estimates of unobserved clonotypes. Generation probabilities were computed with OLGA for all TCRbeta clonotypes obtained by the gDNA method from a handful of donors. TCRdb provides this immuneACCESS table in a form limited to in-frame rearrangements. Some clones are lacking; in checked studies, under half of them reflect an unresolved V gene, and why the rest are absent is not known. Clone size and the V and J calls come from that table; the DNA yielded D and trimming. The sample table records some 1 million clones; around four fifths of these occur just once. Approximately 1.5% of the sample rests with the top ten.

The clonotype was recovered from a man aged 18 to 29 in good health. In this chain, TRBV2 is recombined with TRBJ1-2; no D segment can be confidently identified. Sample: memory CD4+ T cells sorted from blood. Read against the paper, the sample's cell subset or site label means: CD45RA-negative fraction. CDR3 sequence: CASSVGEHGYTF. DNA sequence: TGTGCCAGCAGTGTGGGCGAGCATGGCTACACCTTC.